This T cell receptor beta chain comes out of a study of blood T cell repertoires in COVID-19. Study as a whole: Some COVID-19 samples were acute and others convalescent; all came from the United States, Italy and Spain. PBMCs, B-cell-depleted T cells, or T cells provided the cDNA or gDNA that made up the material.

The authors' processing: Counts of nucleated cells, estimated from reference gene primer amplification, were obtained. The table came from immunoSEQ multiplex PCR; TCRdb's copy has only in-frame clones and leaves some out. The V and J calls and clone size were taken over from that table, and D and trimming were inferred from the DNA. The profile covers 55,000 to 70,000 clones, with about 88% appearing a single time and about 0.93% taken by the ten largest. A remark on this clone: Relative to the germline gene, one junction end is altered; a read error may explain this.

The sequence derives from a man in his sixties or seventies with acute or convalescent COVID-19. Sequences were obtained from peripheral blood.

CDR3 nucleotide sequence: TGTGCTAGCAGCCCGGCAGGGCTAGATACGCAGTATTTT. It yields the protein CASSPAGLDTQYF. This chain uses TRBV7-7 with TRBJ2-3; D is perhaps TRBD1 (5 bases). From germline, CDR1 is SSHAT and CDR2 FNYEAQ (reference sequence). The CDR3 contains 13 residues.